Shown below are 9 T cell receptor beta chains from a single sample sequenced in a study of CD8+ T cells in alopecia areata. Extraction and reverse transcription of RNA yielded cDNA as the sequencing template. Some clones are missing from TCRdb's copy, which holds only in-frame ones; the method was immunoSEQ multiplex PCR. The sample holds under 350,000 clones; nearly 60% are singletons and the top ten take 1.8%. Treatment of the sample: oral pan-JAK inhibitor, 5-10 mg twice daily. The sample consisted of CD4+ T cells sorted from blood, taken at week 24, from a patient treated with tofacitinib. These receptors all stem from a human donor with alopecia areata.

This rearrangement joins TRBV7-2 to TRBJ2-5, with D possibly matching TRBD1 (5 bases). Trimming pared 1 base from V and 2 bases from J, leaving 14 bases between. The CDR3 spans 16 residues. The germline V gene encodes CDR1 SGHTA and CDR2 FQGNSA. CDR3 in DNA: TGTGCCAGCAGCTTAGTATATAGGACATCGCAAGAGACCCAGTACTTC. This gives the protein CASSLVYRTSQETQYF.

V gene TRBV27 combines with J gene TRBJ2-5, with 12 bases matching TRBD2. The length of the CDR3 is 16 residues. Losses at the gene ends were 4 bases for V and 6 bases for J; bases not matched to a gene: 9. CDR1 is MNHEY and CDR2 is SMNVEV in the germline V gene (reference sequence). The chain's CDR3 is CASSSLAGGGPQTQYF. DNA of the CDR3: TGTGCCAGCAGTTCCCTAGCGGGGGGGGGCCCACAGACCCAGTACTTC.

CDR3 loop: CASSPQGDTEAFF. The CDR3 nucleotides are TGTGCCAGCAGTCCACAGGGGGACACTGAAGCTTTCTTT. The chain recombines TRBV6-5 with TRBJ1-1, with TRBD1 matching 8 bases. CDR3 size: 13 residues. Trimming at V came to 5 bases and at J to 3 bases, leaving 2 bases not matched to a gene. CDR1 is MNHEY, CDR2 SVGAGI, per germline.

Only one count was recorded for this clone. The CDR3 reads CASSEDKGTEAFF. The CDR3 nucleotides are TGTGCCAGCAGTGAAGACAAGGGAACTGAAGCTTTCTTT. The rearrangement joins TRBV2 to TRBJ1-1; D is uncertain. CDR1 and CDR2 from the germline V gene are SNHLY and FYNNEI. V lost 1 base and J 5 bases, leaving 8 bases between the germline ends. This CDR3 region has 13 residues. Combining the CDR3 with reference TRBV2 and TRBJ1-1 gives the whole variable domain EPEVTQTPSHQVTQMGQEVILRCVPISNHLYFYWYRQILGQKVEFLVSFYNNEISEKSEIFDDQFSVERPDGSNFTLKIRSTKLEDSAMYFCASSEDKGTEAFFGQGTRLTVV.

The rearrangement uses TRBV11-2 and TRBJ2-5; D is perhaps TRBD2 (6 bases). This CDR3 contains 15 residues. The germline V gene encodes CDR1 SGHAT and CDR2 FQNNGV. V lost 5 bases and J 1 base, leaving 14 bases between the germline ends. CDR3 sequence reads: CASSRGGVSQETQYF. Here the CDR3 DNA reads TGTGCCAGCAGCCGCGGAGGGGTCTCCCAAGAGACCCAGTACTTC.

A few counts support this clone. This chain links TRBV11-2 with TRBJ2-3; D is undetermined. Germline V gene lookup returns CDR1 SGHAT and CDR2 FQNNGV. V lost 5 bases to trimming and J lost 3 bases, with 6 bases between them. The CDR3 length is 12 residues. The CDR3 loop reads CASSPFTDTQYF. Written as DNA, the CDR3 is TGTGCCAGCAGCCCCTTTACAGATACGCAGTATTTT.

CDR3: CASSPQTGVVETQYF. The CDR3 DNA follows: TGTGCCAGCAGCCCACAGACAGGGGTAGTTGAGACCCAGTACTTC. The chain recombines TRBV5-6 with TRBJ2-5; 8 nucleotides line up with TRBD1. CDR3 length equals 15 residues. V lost 4 bases to trimming and J lost 5 bases; unmatched junction nucleotides: 10. CDR1 and CDR2 from the germline V gene are SGHDT and YYEEEE. The whole variable domain, remainder taken from reference TRBV5-6 and TRBJ2-5, is DAGVTQSPTHLIKTRGQQVTLRCSPKSGHDTVSWYQQALGQGPQFIFQYYEEEERQRGNFPDRFSGHQFPNYSSELNVNALLLGDSALYLCASSPQTGVVETQYFGPGTRLLVL.

This chain uses TRBV19 with TRBJ2-5; 7 nucleotides match TRBD2. CDR3 length equals 15 residues. Germline V gene data show CDR1 as LNHDA and CDR2 as SQIVND (reference sequence). J was trimmed by 2 bases and V by 3 bases; bases with no gene match: 6. The CDR3 sequence is CASSILQRGQETQYF. The CDR3 DNA follows: TGTGCCAGTAGTATTCTCCAGCGGGGACAAGAGACCCAGTACTTC.

The chain couples TRBV29-1 to TRBJ1-2; unclear D gene. V was trimmed by 2 bases and J by 8 bases, leaving 12 bases between them. The CDR3 covers 12 residues. Germline CDR1 reads SQVTM; CDR2 reads ANQGSEA. CDR3 coding DNA: TGCAGCGTTGAAACTCGCAAGGCGGGCTACACCTTC. Its translation: CSVETRKAGYTF. The full variable domain, completed using reference TRBV29-1 and TRBJ1-2, is SAVISQKPSRDICQRGTSLTIQCQVDSQVTMMFWYRQQPGQSLTLIATANQGSEATYESGFVIDKFPISRPNLTFSTLTVSNMSPEDSSIYLCSVETRKAGYTFGSGTRLTVV.